These 3 T cell receptor beta chains were all obtained from the same sample, sequenced in a study of blood T cell repertoires in COVID-19. TCRdb's table, derived via immunoSEQ multiplex PCR, lists solely in-frame clones and lacks some. The sample carries roughly 280,000 clones, about 87% recorded once. The sequencing sample was made of PBMCs or T cells enriched from blood (not recorded which). These receptors came from a woman between 50 and 59 years old who had recovered from COVID-19.

The V gene is TRBV3-1 (or the pseudogene TRBV3-2), the J gene TRBJ2-7, with a possible D match to TRBD2 (5 bases). The CDR3 runs to 13 residues. Germline V CDR1 and CDR2: LGHDT, YNNKEL (reference sequence). V was shortened by 3 bases and J by 5 bases, with 11 bases between the two germline ends. This chain's CDR3 is CASSQTFGNEQYF. As DNA, the CDR3 is TGTGCCAGCAGCCAGACCTTCGGGAACGAGCAGTACTTC.

This clone came up a few times. V gene TRBV6-6 combines with J gene TRBJ2-7; 8 nucleotides agree with TRBD1. Germline values: CDR1 MNHNY, CDR2 SVGAGI (reference sequence). The CDR3 loop spans 15 amino acids. Losses at the gene ends were 5 bases for V and 4 bases for J; bases not matched to a gene: 10. CDR3 in amino acids: CASSTMDRAGYEQYF. The CDR3 nucleotides are TGTGCCAGCAGTACGATGGACAGGGCCGGATACGAGCAGTACTTC.

J is TRBJ2-7 and V is TRBV6-2 or TRBV6-3; TRBD2 matches at 8 bases. The CDR3 loop spans 15 amino acids. Germline CDR1 reads MNHEY; CDR2 reads SVGEGT. The V gene end was trimmed by 6 bases and the J gene end by 4 bases; junction bases not matched to a gene: 11. The CDR3 DNA reads TGTGCCAGCAGACCTTCGGGCGGGGGGTCTTACGAGCAGTACTTC. Translating gives CASRPSGGGSYEQYF.